The sequence of this T cell receptor (beta chain) was determined in a study of CD8+CD57+ T cells in acquired aplastic anemia (dated by TCRdb to the late 2010s). Study-wide context: Extracted DNA from sorted CD4+ and CD8+ cells averaged around 3.2 ug, ranging from about 0.17 to 27.4 ug. CD8+CD57+ expansion was defined as frequency above the mean frequency observed in healthy subjects. Beyond this particular receptor, the publication reports: Although 25 to 30 CD8+ CDR3 sequences were shared by patients and controls, these sequences appeared highly expressed in patients and within the immunodominant clones of patients. No significant difference in CD8+ Simpson's diversity was found between patients and healthy controls (P=0.060).

A note on this clonotype: What this receptor recognizes is not known. There are no base qualities to consult, and no much larger clone falls within one base.

The CDR3 starts with the cysteine, ends with the phenylalanine, and has 12 residues. Only the CDR3 DNA stays, 36 bases, in frame from base 1. CDR1 SGHTS and CDR2 YDEGEE were looked up in the germline V gene. V is shortened by 0 bases, J by 4 bases, and the region joining them spans 4 bases. Genomic DNA served as template for TCR beta VDJ combination and CDR3 sequence profiling. An Illumina HiSeq 2000 was used for TCR repertoire sequencing. From the authors' description of their analysis: Repertoires were assessed using TRBV/TRBJ rearrangement plots, CDR3 size and DJ length profiles, and Simpson's diversity index. The most abundant DNA sequence in the deep sequencing data was taken as the immunodominant clone. CDR3 amino acid sequences were screened for sharing across subjects and were compared with published repertoires and the VDJdb database. The public reads were quality trimmed at Q25 with fastp and then assembled into clones with MiXCR by TCRdb, keeping productive beta chains. Every entry covers one CDR3 protein and lists the most common genes and DNA from its rows. TCRdb, not the authors, supplied the V and J calls. The sample contains approximately 260,000 distinct CDR3 sequences, 82% of them found a single time. The ten largest clones add up to approximately 42% of the sample.

Flow cytometry had shown CD8+CD57+ cell expansion in the patients selected for sequencing. Every patient had severe acquired aplastic anemia, diagnosed using the International Study of Aplastic Anemia and Agranulocytosis and Camitta criteria. At the time blood was sampled, none of the patients had received any therapy. The study deep-sequenced TCR repertoires of sorted CD4+ and CD8+ blood T cells from severe aplastic anemia patients and healthy subjects. In the USA, patient enrollment took place under clinicaltrials.gov protocols 00001620, 01623167, 00001397, 00071045, 00081523 and 00961064. Ficoll-Paque density gradient centrifugation was used to isolate peripheral blood mononuclear cells. CD4+ and CD8+ T cells were sorted by FACS or magnetic beads before DNA extraction.

The chain joins TRBV5-8 to TRBJ1-2; the D gene is not confidently resolved. The source material was sorted CD4+, CD8+, or CD8+CD57+ T cells (not recorded which) from PBMCs. This clonotype was obtained from a human donor with aplastic anemia. This receptor carries the CDR3 CASSLVAYGYTF. The sequenced DNA: TGTGCCAGCAGCTTGGTCGCCTATGGCTACACCTTC.